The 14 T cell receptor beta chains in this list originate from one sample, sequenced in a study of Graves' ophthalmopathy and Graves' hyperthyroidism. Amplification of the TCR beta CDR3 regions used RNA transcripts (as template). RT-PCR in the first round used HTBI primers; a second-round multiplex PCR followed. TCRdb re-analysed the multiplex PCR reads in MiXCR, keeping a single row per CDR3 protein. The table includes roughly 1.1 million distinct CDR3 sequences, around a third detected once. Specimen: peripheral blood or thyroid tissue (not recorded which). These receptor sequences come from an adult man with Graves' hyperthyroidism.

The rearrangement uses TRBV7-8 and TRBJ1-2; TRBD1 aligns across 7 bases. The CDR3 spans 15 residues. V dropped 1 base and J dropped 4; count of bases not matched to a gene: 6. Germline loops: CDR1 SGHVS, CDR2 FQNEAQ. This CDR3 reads CASSLDTGQAYGYTF. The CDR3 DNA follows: TGTGCCAGCAGCTTAGATACAGGACAGGCCTATGGCTACACCTTC.

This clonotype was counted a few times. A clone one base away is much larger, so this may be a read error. This CDR3 is CASSMTNTEAFF. The DNA for the CDR3 is TGTGCCAGTAGTATGACGAACACTGAAGCTTTCTTT. The chain couples TRBV19 to TRBJ1-1, with D uncertain. Trimming cost V 3 bases and J 1 base, with 3 bases left between them. Germline values: CDR1 LNHDA, CDR2 SQIVND (reference sequence). The CDR3 sequence is 12 residues long. Full variable domain (remainder filled in from reference TRBV19 and TRBJ1-1): DGGITQSPKYLFRKEGQNVTLSCEQNLNHDAMYWYRQDPGQGLRLIYYSQIVNDFQKGDIAEGYSVSREKKESFPLTVTSAQKNPTAFYLCASSMTNTEAFFGQGTRLTVV.

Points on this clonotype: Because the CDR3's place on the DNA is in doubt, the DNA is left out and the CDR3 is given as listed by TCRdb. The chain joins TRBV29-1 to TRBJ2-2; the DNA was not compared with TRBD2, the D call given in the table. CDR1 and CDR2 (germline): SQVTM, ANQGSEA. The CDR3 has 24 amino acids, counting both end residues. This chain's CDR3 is CSVVSGRLYGYTFGSGKDTGELFF.

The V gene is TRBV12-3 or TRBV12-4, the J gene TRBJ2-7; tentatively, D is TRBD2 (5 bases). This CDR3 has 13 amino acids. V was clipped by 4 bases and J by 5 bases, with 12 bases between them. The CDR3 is CASSYVSVDEQYF. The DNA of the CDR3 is TGTGCCAGCAGTTATGTTAGCGTTGACGAGCAGTACTTC.

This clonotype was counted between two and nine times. The CDR3 loop is CASSSLPRQETQYF. CDR3 DNA: TGTGCCAGCAGTTCCCTACCTAGGCAAGAGACCCAGTACTTC. The chain uses TRBV12-3 or TRBV12-4 and TRBJ2-5; no reliable D call. The CDR3 extends over 14 amino acids. Trimming shortened V by 4 bases and J by 2 bases, and 11 bases separated the two germline ends.

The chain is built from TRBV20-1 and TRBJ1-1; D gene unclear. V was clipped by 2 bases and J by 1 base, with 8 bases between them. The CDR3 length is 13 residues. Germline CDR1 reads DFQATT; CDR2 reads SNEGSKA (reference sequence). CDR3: CSARPMPNTEAFF. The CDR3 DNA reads TGCAGTGCTAGACCCATGCCGAACACTGAAGCTTTCTTT.

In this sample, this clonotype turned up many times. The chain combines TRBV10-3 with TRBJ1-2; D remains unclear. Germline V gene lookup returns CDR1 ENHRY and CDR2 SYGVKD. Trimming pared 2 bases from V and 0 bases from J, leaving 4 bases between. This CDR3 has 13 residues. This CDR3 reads CAISESSNYGYTF. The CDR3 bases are TGTGCCATCAGTGAGAGCTCTAACTATGGCTACACCTTC.

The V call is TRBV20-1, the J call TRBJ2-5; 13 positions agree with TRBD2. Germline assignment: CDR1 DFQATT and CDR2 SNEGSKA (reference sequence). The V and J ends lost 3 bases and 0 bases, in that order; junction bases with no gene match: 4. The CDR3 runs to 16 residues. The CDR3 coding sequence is TGCAGTGCTAGGGGGACTAGCGGGGACGACCAAGAGACCCAGTACTTC. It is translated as CSARGTSGDDQETQYF.

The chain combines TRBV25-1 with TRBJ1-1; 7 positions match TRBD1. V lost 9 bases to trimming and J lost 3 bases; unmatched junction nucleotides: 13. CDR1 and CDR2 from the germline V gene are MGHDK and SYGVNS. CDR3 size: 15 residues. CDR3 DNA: TGTGCCAGTGTGGACACAGGGGATGGGGACACTGAAGCTTTCTTT. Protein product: CASVDTGDGDTEAFF.

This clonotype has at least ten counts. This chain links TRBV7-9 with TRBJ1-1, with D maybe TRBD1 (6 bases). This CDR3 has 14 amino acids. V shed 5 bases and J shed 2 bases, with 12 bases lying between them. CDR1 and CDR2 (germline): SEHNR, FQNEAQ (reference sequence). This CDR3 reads CASSRVGGNTEAFF. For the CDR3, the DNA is TGTGCCAGCAGCCGGGTGGGGGGCAACACTGAAGCTTTCTTT.

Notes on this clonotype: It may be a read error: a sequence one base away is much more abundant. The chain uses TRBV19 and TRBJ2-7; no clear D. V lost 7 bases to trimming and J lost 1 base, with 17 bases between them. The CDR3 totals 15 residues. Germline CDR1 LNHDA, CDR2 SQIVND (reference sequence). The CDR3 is CASKRSPGVSYEQYF. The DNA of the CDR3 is TGTGCCAGTAAGCGATCTCCCGGTGTTTCCTACGAGCAGTACTTC.

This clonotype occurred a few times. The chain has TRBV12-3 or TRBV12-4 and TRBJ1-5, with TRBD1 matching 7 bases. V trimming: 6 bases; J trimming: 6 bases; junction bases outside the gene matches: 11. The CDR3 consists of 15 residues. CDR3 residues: CASSLRKGASQPQHF. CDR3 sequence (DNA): TGTGCCAGCAGCCTGCGTAAGGGGGCGAGTCAGCCCCAGCATTTT.

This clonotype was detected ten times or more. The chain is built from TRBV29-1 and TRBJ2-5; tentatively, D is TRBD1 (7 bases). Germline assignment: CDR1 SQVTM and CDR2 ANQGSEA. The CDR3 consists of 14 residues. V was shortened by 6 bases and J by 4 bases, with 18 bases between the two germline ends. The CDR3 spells CSVGGQLGGETQYF. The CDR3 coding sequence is TGCAGCGTAGGGGGCCAGTTGGGAGGAGAGACCCAGTACTTC.

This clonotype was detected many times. The CDR3 DNA follows: TGTGCCATCGGACAGGGCGTGGATCAGCCCCAGCATTTT. Protein: CAIGQGVDQPQHF. The chain employs TRBV10-3 and TRBJ1-5; 8 bases are a match to TRBD1. CDR3 length: 13 residues. The J segment lost 5 bases and the V segment lost 8 bases, leaving 5 bases of the junction unmatched. Germline V gives CDR1 ENHRY, CDR2 SYGVKD.